A few counts support the clone carrying this T cell receptor beta chain. Some clones are missing from TCRdb's copy, which holds only in-frame ones; the method was immunoSEQ multiplex PCR. The data contain fewer than 300,000 clones, more than 75% of them singletons. The data were obtained in a study of blood T cell repertoires in COVID-19. On the study more broadly: Whether acute or convalescent, the COVID-19 samples came from the United States, Italy and Spain.

The sequenced sample consisted of peripheral blood. This TCR was recovered from a woman in her 50s with acute or convalescent COVID-19.

In nucleotides, the CDR3 is TGTGCCATCAGTGACGTTCTAGCACAGAGCTCCTACAATGAGCAGTTCTTC. It yields the protein CAISDVLAQSSYNEQFF. The chain combines TRBV10-3 with TRBJ2-1, with a weak D call TRBD2 (5 bases). The CDR3 extends over 17 amino acids. V gave up 3 bases and J gave up 0 bases, with 15 bases separating them. Germline CDR1 is ENHRY and CDR2 is SYGVKD.